This TCR beta chain was sequenced during a study of shared clonotypes between healthy human individuals. Assay used: immunoSEQ multiplex PCR; TCRdb lists only in-frame clones, some missing. The sample includes about 2.4 million clones, around 90% of them seen just once. The sequence came from a man between 18 and 35 years old in good health. The sample taken for sequencing was naive CD4+ T cells sorted from blood. The subset is: CD45RA+ positively selected.

The CDR3: CASSESRSTGELFF. The CDR3 nucleotides read TGCGCCAGCAGTGAGTCGAGAAGCACCGGGGAGCTGTTTTTT. The chain combines TRBV10-2 with TRBJ2-2; no firm D call. V lost 0 bases and J 4 bases, leaving 6 bases between the germline ends. The CDR3 covers 14 residues. CDR1 WSHSY and CDR2 SAAADI come from the germline V gene.